This T cell receptor beta chain was obtained from a study of CD8+ T cells in alopecia areata. Across the whole study: Treated patients were given 5 to 10 mg oral tofacitinib twice daily. The study's findings and limits: Persistence of many expanded lesional clones was seen in scalp and blood during tofacitinib. The study found tofacitinib significantly decreased scalp clonality and expanded CD8+ clones among the top 100.

RNA, once extracted, was reverse transcribed into cDNA for use as the sequencing template. The data were produced by immunoSEQ multiplex PCR, yet TCRdb's version contains in-frame clones alone and is incomplete. The table has around 270,000 clones, roughly 60% seen once. CDR3 size: 15 residues. Germline V gene lookup returns CDR1 LNHDA and CDR2 SQIVND (reference sequence). The V and J ends lost 5 bases and 3 bases respectively, with 14 bases between them. Sample treatment: oral pan-JAK inhibitor, 5-10 mg twice daily. This clone showed up just a few times. The antigen remains undetermined. The specimen comprised CD4+ T cells sorted from blood, sampled at week 24, from a patient treated with tofacitinib. This sequence was found in a human donor with alopecia areata. The genes are TRBV19 and TRBJ1-3; D possibly corresponds to TRBD1 (5 bases). The CDR3 loop reads CASSLTGTGGNTIYF. The CDR3 coding sequence is TGTGCCAGTAGTCTCACCGGGACTGGTGGAAACACCATATATTTT.